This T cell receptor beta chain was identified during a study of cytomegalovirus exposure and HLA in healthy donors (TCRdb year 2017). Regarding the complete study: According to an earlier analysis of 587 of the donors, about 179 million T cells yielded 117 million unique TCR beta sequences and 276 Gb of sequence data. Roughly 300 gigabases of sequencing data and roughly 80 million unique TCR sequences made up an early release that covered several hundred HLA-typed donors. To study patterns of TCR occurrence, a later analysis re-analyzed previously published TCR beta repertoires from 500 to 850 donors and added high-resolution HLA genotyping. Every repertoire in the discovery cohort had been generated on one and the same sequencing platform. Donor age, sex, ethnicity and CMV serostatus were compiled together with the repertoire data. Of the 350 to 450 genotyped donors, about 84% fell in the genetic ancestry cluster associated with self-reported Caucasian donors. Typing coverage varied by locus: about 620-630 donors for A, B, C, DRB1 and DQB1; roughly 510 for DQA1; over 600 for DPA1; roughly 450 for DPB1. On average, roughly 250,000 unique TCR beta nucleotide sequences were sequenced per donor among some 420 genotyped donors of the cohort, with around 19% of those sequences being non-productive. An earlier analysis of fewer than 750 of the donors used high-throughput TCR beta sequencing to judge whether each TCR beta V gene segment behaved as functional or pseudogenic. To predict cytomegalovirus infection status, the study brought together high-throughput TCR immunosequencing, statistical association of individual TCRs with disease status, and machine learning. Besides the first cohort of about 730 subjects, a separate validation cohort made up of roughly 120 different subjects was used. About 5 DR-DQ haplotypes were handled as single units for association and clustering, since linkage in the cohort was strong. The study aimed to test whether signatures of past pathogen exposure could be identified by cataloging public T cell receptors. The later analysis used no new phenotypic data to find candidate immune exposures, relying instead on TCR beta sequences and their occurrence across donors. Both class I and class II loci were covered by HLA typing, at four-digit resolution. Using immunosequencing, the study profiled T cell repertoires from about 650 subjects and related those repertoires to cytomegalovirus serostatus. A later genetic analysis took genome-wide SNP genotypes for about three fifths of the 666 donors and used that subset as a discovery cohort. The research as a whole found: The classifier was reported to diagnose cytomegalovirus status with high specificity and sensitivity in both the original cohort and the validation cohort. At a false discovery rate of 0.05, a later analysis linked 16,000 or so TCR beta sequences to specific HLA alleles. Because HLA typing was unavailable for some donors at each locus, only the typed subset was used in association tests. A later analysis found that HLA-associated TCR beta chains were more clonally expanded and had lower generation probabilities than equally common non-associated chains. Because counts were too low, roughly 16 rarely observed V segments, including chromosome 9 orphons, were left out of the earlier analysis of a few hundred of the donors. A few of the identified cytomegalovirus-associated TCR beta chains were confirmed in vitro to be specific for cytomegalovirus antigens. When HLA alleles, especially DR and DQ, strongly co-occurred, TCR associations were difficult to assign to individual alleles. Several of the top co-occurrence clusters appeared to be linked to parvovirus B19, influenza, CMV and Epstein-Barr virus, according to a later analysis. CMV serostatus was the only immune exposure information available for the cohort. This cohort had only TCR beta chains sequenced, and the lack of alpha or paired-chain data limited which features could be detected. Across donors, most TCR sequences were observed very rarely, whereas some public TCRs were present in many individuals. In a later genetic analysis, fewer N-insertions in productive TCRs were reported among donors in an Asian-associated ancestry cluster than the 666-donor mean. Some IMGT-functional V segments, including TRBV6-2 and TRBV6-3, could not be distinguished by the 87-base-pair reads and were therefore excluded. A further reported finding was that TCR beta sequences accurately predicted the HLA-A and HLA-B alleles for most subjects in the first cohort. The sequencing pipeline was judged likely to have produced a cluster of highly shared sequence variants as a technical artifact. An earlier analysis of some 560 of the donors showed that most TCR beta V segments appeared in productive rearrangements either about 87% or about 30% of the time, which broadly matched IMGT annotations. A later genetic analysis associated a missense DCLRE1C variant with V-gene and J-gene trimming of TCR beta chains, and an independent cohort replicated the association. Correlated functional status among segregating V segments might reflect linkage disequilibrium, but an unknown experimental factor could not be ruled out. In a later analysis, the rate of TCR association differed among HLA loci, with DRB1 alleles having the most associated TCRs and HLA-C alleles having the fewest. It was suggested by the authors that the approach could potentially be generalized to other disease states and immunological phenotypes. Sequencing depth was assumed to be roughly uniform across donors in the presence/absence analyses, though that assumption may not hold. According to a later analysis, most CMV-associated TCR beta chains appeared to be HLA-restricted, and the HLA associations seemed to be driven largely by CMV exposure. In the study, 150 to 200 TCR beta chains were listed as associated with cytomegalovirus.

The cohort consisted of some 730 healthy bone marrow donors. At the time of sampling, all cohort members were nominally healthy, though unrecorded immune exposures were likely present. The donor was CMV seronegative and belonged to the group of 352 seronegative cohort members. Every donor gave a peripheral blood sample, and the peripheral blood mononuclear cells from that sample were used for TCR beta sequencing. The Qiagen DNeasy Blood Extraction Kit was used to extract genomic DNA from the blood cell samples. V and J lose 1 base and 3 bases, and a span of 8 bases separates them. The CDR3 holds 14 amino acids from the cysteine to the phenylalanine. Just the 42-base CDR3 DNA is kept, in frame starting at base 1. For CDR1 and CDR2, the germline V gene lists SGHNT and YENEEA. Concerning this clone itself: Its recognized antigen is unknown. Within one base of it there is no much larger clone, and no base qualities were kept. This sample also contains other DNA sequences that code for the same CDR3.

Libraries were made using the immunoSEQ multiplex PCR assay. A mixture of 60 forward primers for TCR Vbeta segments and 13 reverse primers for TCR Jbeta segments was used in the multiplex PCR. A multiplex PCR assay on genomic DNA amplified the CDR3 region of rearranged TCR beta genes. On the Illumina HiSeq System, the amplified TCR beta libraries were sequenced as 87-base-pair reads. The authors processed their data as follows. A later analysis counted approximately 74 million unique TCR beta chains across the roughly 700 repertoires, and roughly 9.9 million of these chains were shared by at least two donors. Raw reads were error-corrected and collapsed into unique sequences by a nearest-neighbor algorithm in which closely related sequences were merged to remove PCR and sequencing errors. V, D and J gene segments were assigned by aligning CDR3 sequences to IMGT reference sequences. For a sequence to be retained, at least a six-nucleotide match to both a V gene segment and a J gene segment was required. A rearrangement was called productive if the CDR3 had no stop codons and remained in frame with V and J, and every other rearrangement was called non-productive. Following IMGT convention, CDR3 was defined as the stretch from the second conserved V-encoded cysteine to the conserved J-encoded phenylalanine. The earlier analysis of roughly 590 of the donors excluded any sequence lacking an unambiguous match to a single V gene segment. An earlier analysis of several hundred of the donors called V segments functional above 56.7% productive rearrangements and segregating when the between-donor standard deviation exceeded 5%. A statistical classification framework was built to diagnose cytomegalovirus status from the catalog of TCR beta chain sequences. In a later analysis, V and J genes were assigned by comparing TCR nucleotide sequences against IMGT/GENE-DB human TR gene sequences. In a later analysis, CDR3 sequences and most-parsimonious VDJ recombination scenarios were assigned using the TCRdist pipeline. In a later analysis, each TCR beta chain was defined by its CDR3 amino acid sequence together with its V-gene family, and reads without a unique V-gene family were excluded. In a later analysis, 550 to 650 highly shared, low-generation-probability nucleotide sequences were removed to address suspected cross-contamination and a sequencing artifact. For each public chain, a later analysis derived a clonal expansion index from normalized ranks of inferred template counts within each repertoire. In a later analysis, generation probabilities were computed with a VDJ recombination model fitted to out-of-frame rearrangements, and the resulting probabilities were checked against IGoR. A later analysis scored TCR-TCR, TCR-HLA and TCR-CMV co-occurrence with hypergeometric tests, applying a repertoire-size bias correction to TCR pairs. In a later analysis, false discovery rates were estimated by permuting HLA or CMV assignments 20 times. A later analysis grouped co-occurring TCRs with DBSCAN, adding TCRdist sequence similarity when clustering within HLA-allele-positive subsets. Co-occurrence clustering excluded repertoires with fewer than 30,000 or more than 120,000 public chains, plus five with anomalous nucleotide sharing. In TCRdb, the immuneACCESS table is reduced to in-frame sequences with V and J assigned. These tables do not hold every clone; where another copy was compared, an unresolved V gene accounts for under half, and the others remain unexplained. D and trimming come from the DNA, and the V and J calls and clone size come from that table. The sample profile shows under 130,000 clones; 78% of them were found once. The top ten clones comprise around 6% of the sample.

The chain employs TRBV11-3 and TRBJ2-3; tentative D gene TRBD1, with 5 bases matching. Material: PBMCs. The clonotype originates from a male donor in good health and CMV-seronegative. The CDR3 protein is CASSLVSGTDTQYF. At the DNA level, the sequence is TGTGCCAGCAGCTTAGTTTCAGGGACAGATACGCAGTATTTT.